These T cell receptor beta chains were read from a single sample in a study of Siglec-9 on CD8 T cells in melanoma. Profiling relied on immunoSEQ multiplex PCR, and the TCRdb table lists in-frame clones only, not all of them. The sample consists of tens of thousands of clones, 80% of them appearing once. The sample was Siglec-9- CD8+ T cells sorted from blood. These receptors were obtained from a human donor in good health. CDR3s include the opening cysteine and the closing phenylalanine or tryptophan. A D gene is named only where the DNA matches it firmly. Size values are once, few and many counts, or a class for expanded clones, and some rows have none.

v_call,d_call,clone_size,j_call,cdr3_nt,cdr3_aa
TRBV7-6,NA,NA,TRBJ1-4,TGTGCCAGCAGCCACTCCAACGGCAGAAGTGAAAAACTGTTTTTT,CASSHSNGRSEKLFF
TRBV18,TRBD1,NA,TRBJ2-7,TGTGCCAGCTCACCAACAGGGGGCGAGCAGTACTTC,CASSPTGGEQYF
TRBV29-1,NA,NA,TRBJ2-7,TGCAGCGCCGGTCCCGGGGCCGACTTCGAGCAGTACTTC,CSAGPGADFEQYF
TRBV6-1,NA,NA,TRBJ2-6,TGTGCCAGCACTGAAATCCGGCCCGGTATGAGAGAAACAGGCTCTGGGGCCAACGTCCTGACTTTC,CASTEIRPGMRETGSGANVLTF
TRBV28,NA,NA,TRBJ1-4,TGTGCCAGCAGCCAGTGGGCAGAGGATGAAAAACTGTTTTTT,CASSQWAEDEKLFF
TRBV27,NA,once,TRBJ1-1,TGTGCCAGCAGTCTCAGGGACAACACTGAAGCTTTCTTT,CASSLRDNTEAFF
TRBV6-5,NA,NA,TRBJ2-5,TGTGCCAGCAGTTACTCTGCGGAACAAGAGACCCAGTACTTC,CASSYSAEQETQYF
TRBV6-1,NA,NA,TRBJ1-5,TGTGCCAGCAGTGAACTCCATCAGCCCCAGCATTTT,CASSELHQPQHF
TRBV15,NA,NA,TRBJ2-1,TGTGCCACCAGCAGAGATAACTCGGGCTCCTACAATGAGCAGTTCTTC,CATSRDNSGSYNEQFF
TRBV2,TRBD1,NA,TRBJ2-1,TGTGCCAGTCGCACAGGGGGCTCCTACAATGAGCAGTTCTTC,CASRTGGSYNEQFF
TRBV5-1,NA,NA,TRBJ2-5,TGCGCCAGCAGCACCCAGGGTTTTCAAGAGACCCAGTACTTC,CASSTQGFQETQYF
TRBV5-6,NA,NA,TRBJ1-5,TGTGCCAGCAGAGAATGGGGAAGCAATCAGCCCCAGCATTTT,CASREWGSNQPQHF
TRBV9,NA,NA,TRBJ2-1,TGTGCCAGCAGTAGGTTCGATGAGCAGTTCTTC,CASSRFDEQFF
TRBV27,NA,NA,TRBJ1-5,TGTGCCAGCAGTTTAAAGGGGATGAGCAATCAGCCCCAGCATTTT,CASSLKGMSNQPQHF
TRBV27,NA,NA,TRBJ1-2,TGTGCCAGCAGCCCCCAAGGATATGGCTACACCTTC,CASSPQGYGYTF
TRBV10-3,NA,NA,TRBJ1-2,TGTGCCATCAGTGAGGACCAGCATGGCTACACCTTC,CAISEDQHGYTF
TRBV7-2,TRBD2,NA,TRBJ2-1,TGTGCCAGCAGCTTATTTACTAGCGGGAATGAGCAGTTCTTC,CASSLFTSGNEQFF
TRBV29-1,NA,NA,TRBJ2-1,TGCAGCGTTTCAGTAGGGGGCTCCTACAATGAGCAGTTCTTC,CSVSVGGSYNEQFF
TRBV27,TRBD1,NA,TRBJ2-4,TGTGCCAGCAGTTTATCGGCGGACAGGGTGATTATTCAGTACTTC,CASSLSADRVIIQYF
TRBV28,NA,NA,TRBJ1-1,TGTGCCAGCAGTACAGGGTTCGGGAACACTGAAGCTTTCTTT,CASSTGFGNTEAFF
TRBV10-2,NA,NA,TRBJ1-4,TGCGCCAGCAGTGATTTGACATATAATGAAAAACTGTTTTTT,CASSDLTYNEKLFF
TRBV6-1,TRBD2,NA,TRBJ2-7,TGTGCCAGCAGTGAACGGCGGGGGGGCCGTCTTGGCGAGCAGTACTTC,CASSERRGGRLGEQYF
TRBV11-2,NA,NA,TRBJ1-1,TGTGCCAGCAGCTTAGCGCATCCGATGTACACTGAAGCTTTCTTT,CASSLAHPMYTEAFF
TRBV7-7,NA,few,TRBJ1-1,TGTGCTAGCCGGGGGCAACGGGCTGAAGCTTTCTTT,CASRGQRAEAFF
TRBV7-9,TRBD2,NA,TRBJ2-1,TGTGCCACAGGATCAGGCGGCGGGGGAAATGAGCAGTTCTTC,CATGSGGGGNEQFF
TRBV28,NA,NA,TRBJ2-7,TGTGCCAGCAGTTTATTTTTCTACGAGCAGTACTTC,CASSLFFYEQYF
TRBV30,NA,NA,TRBJ2-1,TGTGCCTGGATGACGGGACACTCTTACAATGAGCAGTTCTTC,CAWMTGHSYNEQFF
TRBV2,NA,NA,TRBJ1-4,TGTGCCAGCATGGCCCGGTTTGGTCGTGATGAAAAACTGTTTTTT,CASMARFGRDEKLFF
TRBV7-9,NA,NA,TRBJ2-1,TGTGCCAGCACCCCAGGGTCCTACAATGAGCAGTTCTTC,CASTPGSYNEQFF
TRBV27,NA,NA,TRBJ2-3,TGTGCCAGCAGTTTCGCAGTGGAATCCACAGATACGCAGTATTTT,CASSFAVESTDTQYF
TRBV13,NA,NA,TRBJ2-1,TGTGCCAGCAGATCGCCCGACAGACTAAATGAGCAGTTCTTC,CASRSPDRLNEQFF
TRBV5-6,NA,NA,TRBJ1-5,TGTGCCAGCAGCTTGGCTGGGGGTTTAGGTCAGCCCCAGCATTTT,CASSLAGGLGQPQHF
TRBV2,NA,NA,TRBJ1-1,TGTGCCAGCAGCACCACCCGGAACACTGAAGCTTTCTTT,CASSTTRNTEAFF
TRBV7-6,TRBD2,once,TRBJ2-1,TGTGCCAGCAGCCCGGGACTAGCTGGTGAGCAGTTCTTC,CASSPGLAGEQFF
TRBV10-2,NA,NA,TRBJ2-7,TGCGCCAGCAGCCCTGAGGGACGGGATTCCTACGAGCAGTACTTC,CASSPEGRDSYEQYF
TRBV11-1,NA,NA,TRBJ2-7,TGTGCCAGCAGCTTAGTGGGCAGCACTCATCTCTACGAGCAGTACTTC,CASSLVGSTHLYEQYF
TRBV10-1,NA,NA,TRBJ2-1,TGCGCCAGCAGTGAGTTGAGAGGGGATGAGCAGTTCTTC,CASSELRGDEQFF
TRBV9,NA,NA,TRBJ2-2,TGTGCCAGCACTTCGTCCAGATACACCGGGGAGCTGTTTTTT,CASTSSRYTGELFF
TRBV10-2,NA,NA,TRBJ1-4,TGCGCCAGCTCTCCAAATGAAAAACTGTTTTTT,CASSPNEKLFF
TRBV5-1,NA,medium-sized,TRBJ2-5,TGCGCCAGCAGTTTCCCACGCGGGGAGACCCAGTACTTC,CASSFPRGETQYF
TRBV6-5,NA,NA,TRBJ2-3,TGTGCCAGCAGCCCCTCAAGCGGGAGCACAGATACGCAGTATTTT,CASSPSSGSTDTQYF
TRBV28,NA,NA,TRBJ2-7,TGTGCCAGCAGTTCTCTTCGGACACGGACTTTCTACGAGCAGTACTTC,CASSSLRTRTFYEQYF
TRBV5-1,TRBD1,large,TRBJ1-1,TGCGCCAGCAGCTTGGGGACAGGGTTTTACACTGAAGCTTTCTTT,CASSLGTGFYTEAFF
TRBV30,NA,NA,TRBJ1-2,TGTGCCTGGAGTGCACGGGACACCCCTAACTATGGCTACACCTTC,CAWSARDTPNYGYTF
TRBV28,NA,NA,TRBJ2-3,TGTGCCAGCAGCCATCCCCCACCCCAGGTATTACTCCGAACTAGCACAGATACGCAGTATTTT,CASSHPPPQVLLRTSTDTQYF
TRBV28,NA,NA,TRBJ2-7,TGTGCCAGCAGTCCAAACCGGGACAACTACGAGCAGTACTTC,CASSPNRDNYEQYF
TRBV19,NA,few,TRBJ1-1,TGTGCCAGTAGCACATCCAGGGAATGGCACACTGAAGCTTTCTTT,CASSTSREWHTEAFF
TRBV9,TRBD1,NA,TRBJ2-1,TGTGCCAGCAGCGGAGGGGGCCTTGGGCACAATGAGCAGTTCTTC,CASSGGGLGHNEQFF
TRBV5-5,NA,NA,TRBJ2-1,TGTGCCAGCAGCTTGAGGGGATATGAGCAGTTCTTC,CASSLRGYEQFF
TRBV6-4,TRBD2,NA,TRBJ2-5,TGTGCCAGCATTAGATTAGCGGGGTGTTGGGAGACCCAGTACTTC,CASIRLAGCWETQYF
TRBV18,TRBD1,NA,TRBJ2-7,TGTGCCAGCTCACCGGGACAGGGGGGACTCTACGAGCAGTACTTC,CASSPGQGGLYEQYF
TRBV27,TRBD1,NA,TRBJ1-2,TGTGCCAGCAGCCTGACAGGGCTTGCTGGCTACACCTTC,CASSLTGLAGYTF
TRBV4-1,TRBD1,NA,TRBJ2-6,TGCGCCAGCAGCCAAGCGACAGGGTTTGGGGCCAACGTCCTGACTTTC,CASSQATGFGANVLTF
TRBV7-7,TRBD2,NA,TRBJ2-5,TGTGCCAGCAGCTTATTCGCGGGAGGGTTAGAGACCCAGTACTTC,CASSLFAGGLETQYF
TRBV7-8,NA,NA,TRBJ2-5,TGTGCCAGCAGCTTGGGTCCCCGTGCTAGAACTCAAGAGACCCAGTACTTC,CASSLGPRARTQETQYF
TRBV5-1,TRBD1,NA,TRBJ2-7,TGCGCCAGCAGCCCCGGGGACAGGGGGCCTTACGAGCAGTACTTC,CASSPGDRGPYEQYF
TRBV2,NA,NA,TRBJ2-3,TGTGCCAGCAGGTTCAGTTTTTTGGGCACAGATACGCAGTATTTT,CASRFSFLGTDTQYF
TRBV4-1,TRBD1,few,TRBJ1-1,TGCGCCAGCAGCCAGACAGGGATTTCGGCCACTGAAGCTTTCTTT,CASSQTGISATEAFF
TRBV7-9,TRBD2,NA,TRBJ2-3,TGTGCCAGCAGCTTAACAGCGGGAGGCAGCACAGATACGCAGTATTTT,CASSLTAGGSTDTQYF
TRBV2,NA,NA,TRBJ1-1,TGTGCCAGCAGCATATCGGAGAGTCTAATGAACACTGAAGCTTTCTTT,CASSISESLMNTEAFF